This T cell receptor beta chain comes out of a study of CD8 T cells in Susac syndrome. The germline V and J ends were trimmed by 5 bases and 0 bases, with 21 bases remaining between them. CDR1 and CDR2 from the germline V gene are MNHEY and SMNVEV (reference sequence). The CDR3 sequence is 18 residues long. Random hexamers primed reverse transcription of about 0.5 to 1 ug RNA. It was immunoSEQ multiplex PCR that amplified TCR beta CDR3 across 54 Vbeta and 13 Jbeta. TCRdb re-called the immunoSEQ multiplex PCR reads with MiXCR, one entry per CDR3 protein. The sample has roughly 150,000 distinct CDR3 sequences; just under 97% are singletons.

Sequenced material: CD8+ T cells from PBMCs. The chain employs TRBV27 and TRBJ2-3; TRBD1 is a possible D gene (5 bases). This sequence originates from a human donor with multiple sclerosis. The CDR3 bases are TGTGCCAGCAGTCCCCGACAGTTTTCGTCCTATAGCACAGATACGCAGTATTTT. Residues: CASSPRQFSSYSTDTQYF.